The 30 T cell receptor beta chains below all came from one sample that was sequenced in a study of blood T cells in healthy people across ages (dated by TCRdb to the mid-2010s). Receptor libraries were prepared by 5' RACE. TCRdb shows the sequencer as Illumina HiSeq 2500. A second roughly 7 to 12 cycle PCR used a sample-barcoded 5' primer and a J-beta primer mix. The raw public data were reprocessed by TCRdb itself: fastp quality trimming at Q25, MiXCR clonotype calling, in-frame beta chains only. Rows are combined by CDR3 protein, so each entry shows the most common genes and DNA. This sample comprises some 1.7 million distinct CDR3 sequences, 25% to 30% of them detected only once. Around 7.7% of the sample is held by the ten biggest clonotypes. Sequencing was carried out using blood. These receptors were obtained from a woman under 40 in good health.

The sample holds a few counts of this clonotype. J is TRBJ1-1 and V is TRBV20-1; TRBD1 agrees at 9 bases. V dropped 6 bases and J dropped 6; count of bases not matched to a gene: 8. The CDR3 consists of 13 residues. The germline gives CDR1 DFQATT, CDR2 SNEGSKA (reference sequence). The CDR3 region has the DNA TGCAGTGCAAACAACAGGGGGCTGGCTGAAGCTTTCTTT. Residues: CSANNRGLAEAFF.

In its sample, this clonotype was seen many times. This chain links TRBV10-2 with TRBJ2-7, with a tentative D call TRBD2 (5 bases). The CDR3 runs to 12 residues. The germline V gene has CDR1 WSHSY and CDR2 SAAADI. Trimming cost V 2 bases and J 7 bases, with 9 bases left between them. CDR3 residues: CASSEGSVEQYF. The CDR3 DNA is TGCGCCAGCAGTGAGGGTAGCGTGGAGCAGTACTTC.

This clonotype was detected a few times. The chain carries TRBV20-1 and TRBJ2-7; 10 nucleotides line up with TRBD2. The length of the CDR3 is 16 residues. In germline, CDR1 is DFQATT, CDR2 SNEGSKA (reference sequence). Losses at the gene ends were 3 bases for V and 6 bases for J; bases not matched to a gene: 14. CDR3 protein: CSARVSGGSGAGEQYF. CDR3 coding DNA: TGCAGTGCTAGGGTTAGCGGGGGGTCCGGGGCCGGCGAGCAGTACTTC.

This clonotype was recorded a few times. The rearrangement uses TRBV12-3 or TRBV12-4 and TRBJ2-7, with a weak D call TRBD1 (6 bases). V was cut by 5 bases and J by 2 bases, with 13 bases left in between. The CDR3 runs 14 residues. The CDR3 loop is CASSARQATYEQYF. CDR3 nucleotides: TGTGCCAGCAGTGCCCGACAGGCGACCTACGAGCAGTACTTC.

The CDR3 reads CSARKTSGFYEQYF. CDR3 sequence (DNA): TGCAGTGCTAGAAAGACTAGCGGATTCTACGAGCAGTACTTC. This chain links TRBV20-1 with TRBJ2-7; 9 nucleotides align to TRBD2. The junction had 5 bases not matched to a gene; V was cut back by 2 bases and J by 3 bases. The CDR3 has 14 amino acids. Germline CDR1 is DFQATT and CDR2 is SNEGSKA (reference sequence).

This clonotype was found a few times. A junction end diverges from the germline sequence, so it may reflect a read error. This chain joins TRBV7-3 and TRBJ2-7; 11 positions match TRBD1. The CDR3 consists of 15 residues. CDR1 is SGHTA, CDR2 FQGTGA, per germline. The CDR3 here is CAGSPGTGGLYEQYF. CDR3 coding DNA: TGTGCCGGCAGCCCAGGGACAGGGGGGCTCTACGAGCAGTACTTC. The entire variable domain, with the rest obtained from reference TRBV7-3 and TRBJ2-7, is as follows: GAGVSQTPSNKVTEKGKYVELRCDPISGHTALYWYRQSLGQGPEFLIYFQGTGAADDSGLPNDRFFAVRPEGSVSTLKIQRTERGDSAVYLCAGSPGTGGLYEQYFGPGTRLTVT.

This clonotype was seen a few times. V and J are TRBV7-2 and TRBJ2-7; 10 bases are shared with TRBD2. Germline assignment: CDR1 SGHTA and CDR2 FQGNSA. The CDR3 has 18 residues. V lost 3 bases, J lost 3 bases, and 14 bases stayed unmatched. CDR3 sequence reads: CASSFGTSGAPIYYEQYF. CDR3 in DNA: TGTGCCAGCAGCTTCGGTACTAGCGGGGCCCCTATATACTACGAGCAGTACTTC.

This clonotype was picked up many times. The rearrangement uses TRBV6-5 and TRBJ2-1, with a weak D call TRBD1 (6 bases). V dropped 5 bases and J dropped 4 bases, with 15 bases sitting between them. The CDR3 is made up of 15 amino acids. CDR1 MNHEY and CDR2 SVGAGI come from the germline V gene. The CDR3 sequence is CASSLRDNIYNEQFF. The CDR3 DNA follows: TGTGCCAGCAGTCTCCGGGACAATATATACAATGAGCAGTTCTTC.

At least ten counts were recorded for this clonotype. The V and J genes are TRBV29-1 and TRBJ2-3; D unclear. The ends were cut back, 3 bases at V and 4 bases at J, with 5 bases in the middle. Germline CDR1 is SQVTM and CDR2 is ANQGSEA. The CDR3 extends over 11 amino acids. In DNA form, the CDR3 reads TGCAGCGTTGACGGATCAGATACGCAGTATTTT. Translating it yields CSVDGSDTQYF.

J is TRBJ2-1 and V is TRBV6-5; D is ambiguous. Judging by the DNA end, TRBJ2-7 fits better; the J call may be wrong. This CDR3 contains 15 residues. The V gene's germline CDR1 is MNHEY and CDR2 SVGAGI. The CDR3 loop reads CASSSYASTYNEQYF. CDR3 DNA sequence: TGTGCCAGCAGTTCGTATGCTAGTACCTACAATGAGCAGTACTTC.

The chain recombines TRBV20-1 with TRBJ2-1, with 8 bases aligning to TRBD2. This CDR3 is 19 amino acids long. V shed 0 bases, J shed 4 bases, and the junction held 17 bases outside the gene matches. Per germline, CDR1 DFQATT and CDR2 SNEGSKA (reference sequence). CDR3 in DNA: TGCAGTGCTAGAGACCCCGGGTTGGTTAGCGGGGTCAATTACAATGAGCAGTTCTTC. Translating gives CSARDPGLVSGVNYNEQFF.

The CDR3 DNA follows: TGTGCCAGCAGTTCCGATAGGGGGGAGACCCGGTACTTC. It codes for CASSSDRGETRYF. The gene calls are TRBV7-7 and TRBJ2-7; D tentatively fits TRBD1 or TRBD2 (6 bases each). This CDR3 is built from 13 residues. V lost 6 bases, J lost 12 bases, and 21 bases lay in between. CDR1 and CDR2 (germline): SSHAT, FNYEAQ (reference sequence).

This clonotype has only a few counts. J is TRBJ1-1 and V is TRBV7-2; D call uncertain. The CDR3 covers 15 residues. Deletions cut 4 bases from V and 4 bases from J, with 16 bases between. Per germline, CDR1 SGHTA and CDR2 FQGNSA. The CDR3 is CASSSPEGGVTEAFF. In DNA form, the CDR3 reads TGTGCCAGCAGCTCCCCCGAGGGTGGTGTCACTGAAGCTTTCTTT.

This clonotype has at least ten counts. V gene TRBV6-5 combines with J gene TRBJ2-7, with a weak D call TRBD2 (6 bases). This CDR3 is 15 amino acids long. Germline V gene lookup returns CDR1 MNHEY and CDR2 SVGAGI. Trimming removed 1 base at V and 0 bases at J, with 10 bases between. The CDR3 loop reads CASSYLEGSSYEQYF. The DNA of the CDR3 is TGTGCCAGCAGTTACTTGGAGGGAAGCTCCTACGAGCAGTACTTC.

The gene calls are TRBV5-1 and TRBJ2-7; possibly TRBD1 or TRBD2 for D (5 bases each). The CDR3 extends over 14 amino acids. V was trimmed by 4 bases and J by 3 bases, leaving 14 bases between them. Per germline, CDR1 SGHRS and CDR2 YFSETQ. The CDR3 DNA reads as TGCGCCAGCAGCCCAGCGGACAAGGGCTACGAGCAGTACTTC. Translation gives CASSPADKGYEQYF.

This clonotype was seen at least ten times. The chain employs TRBV20-1 and TRBJ2-7, with 8 bases fitting TRBD1. CDR3 length equals 14 residues. CDR1 and CDR2 from the germline V gene are DFQATT and SNEGSKA (reference sequence). V lost 6 bases to trimming and J lost 2 bases; unmatched junction nucleotides: 9. The CDR3 bases are TGCAGTGCACCAGACAGGGGTAGTACCTACGAGCAGTACTTC. The encoded protein is CSAPDRGSTYEQYF.

This clonotype was counted only a few times. J is TRBJ1-2 and V is TRBV12-5, with D uncertain. Trimming cost V 6 bases and J 1 base, with 6 bases left between them. Germline CDR1 and CDR2: LGHNT and FRNRAP. This CDR3 is 12 amino acids long. This chain's CDR3 is CASGVDNYGYTF. Written as DNA, the CDR3 is TGTGCTAGTGGCGTGGATAACTATGGCTACACCTTC.

In nucleotides, the CDR3 is TGTGCCAGCAGCCAAGATCAGGGGGTTGCTTTCTTT. The encoded protein is CASSQDQGVAFF. The chain uses TRBV3-1 and TRBJ1-1; 7 nucleotides agree with TRBD1. V trimming: 0 bases; J trimming: 11 bases; junction bases outside the gene matches: 3. This CDR3 comprises 12 residues. The germline CDR1 and CDR2 sequences are LGHDT and YNNKEL (reference sequence).

V is TRBV7-2 and J is TRBJ2-1; possibly TRBD1 for D (5 bases). The germline CDR1 and CDR2 sequences are SGHTA and FQGNSA. V lost 5 bases and J lost 4, with 15 bases in between. The CDR3 has 15 residues. CDR3 sequence: CASSLSPPGYNEQFF. The DNA of the CDR3 is TGTGCCAGCAGCCTTTCGCCGCCAGGGTACAATGAGCAGTTCTTC.

At least ten counts were recorded for this clonotype. The genes are TRBV5-1 and TRBJ2-7; TRBD2 matches 8 bases. CDR3 length: 15 amino acids. CDR1 and CDR2 (germline): SGHRS, YFSETQ. V lost 1 base to trimming and J lost 3 bases; unmatched junction nucleotides: 6. CDR3 bases: TGCGCCAGCAGCTTGTTAACGGGAGGGAACTACGAGCAGTACTTC. Its translation is CASSLLTGGNYEQYF.

The V gene is TRBV18, the J gene TRBJ2-5; D ambiguous. Looked up from germline, CDR1 is KGHSH and CDR2 is LQKENI. This CDR3 spans 14 amino acids. Trimming left V 1 base short and J 0 bases short, with 6 bases between. The CDR3 loop reads CASSPRWYQETQYF. DNA of the CDR3: TGTGCCAGCTCACCACGATGGTACCAAGAGACCCAGTACTTC.

The chain links TRBV5-1 to TRBJ2-3; D may match TRBD1 or TRBD2 (5 bases each). Germline V gene sequence: CDR1 SGHRS, CDR2 YFSETQ. The CDR3 has 14 residues. Trimming cost V 0 bases and J 5 bases, with 10 bases left between them. CDR3 in DNA: TGCGCCAGCAGCTTGGATCCTGGGGGAGATACGCAGTATTTT. Residues: CASSLDPGGDTQYF.

This clonotype was found many times. The chain is built from TRBV3-1 and TRBJ2-1, with 9 bases lining up with TRBD2. The CDR3 is 14 amino acids. V shed 5 bases, J shed 7 bases, and the junction held 6 bases outside the gene matches. The V gene's germline CDR1 is LGHDT and CDR2 YNNKEL (reference sequence). The CDR3 nucleotides are TGTGCCAGCAGCGGGACTAGCCAGCTGAATGAGCAGTTCTTC. Amino acid sequence: CASSGTSQLNEQFF.

At least ten counts were recorded for this clonotype. The V gene is TRBV29-1, the J gene TRBJ2-1, with TRBD1 matching 7 bases. Germline loops: CDR1 SQVTM, CDR2 ANQGSEA. The CDR3 extends over 13 amino acids. The ends lost 4 bases at V and 6 bases at J; junction bases unmatched: 6. As DNA, the CDR3 is TGCAGCGTTGCCCTCCGGACAGGCAATGAGCAGTTCTTC. Amino acids: CSVALRTGNEQFF.

In DNA, the CDR3 is TGCGCCAGCAGCTTGGGCGGAATATTCAAAGAGACCCAGTACTTC. Its translation is CASSLGGIFKETQYF. The chain uses TRBV5-1 and TRBJ2-5, with D unclear. Germline V CDR1 and CDR2: SGHRS, YFSETQ. V was cut by 0 bases and J by 3 bases, with 12 bases left in between. CDR3 length equals 15 residues.

This clonotype was seen a handful of times. This chain uses TRBV7-2 with TRBJ2-3; possible D gene TRBD2, 6 bases. Germline CDR1 and CDR2: SGHTA and FQGNSA. CDR3 size: 17 residues. V dropped 4 bases and J dropped 4 bases, with 21 bases sitting between them. The CDR3 sequence is CASSSAPPSEASDTQYF. Here the CDR3 DNA reads TGTGCCAGCAGCTCCGCCCCTCCTAGCGAAGCCTCAGATACGCAGTATTTT.

V and J are TRBV6-5 and TRBJ1-1; TRBD1 matches 7 bases. The germline V gene has CDR1 MNHEY and CDR2 SVGAGI. V lost 2 bases, J lost 5 bases, and 11 bases stayed unmatched. The CDR3 sequence is 16 residues long. The CDR3 DNA follows: TGTGCCAGCAGTTACCGTCCAAGGGCCAGGGGGACTGAAGCTTTCTTT. It is translated as CASSYRPRARGTEAFF.

This clonotype appeared many times. The CDR3 loop is CASSTTGTTSPWGETQYF. The CDR3 coding sequence is TGTGCCAGCAGCACTACCGGGACAACCTCACCCTGGGGAGAGACCCAGTACTTC. V is TRBV7-2 and J is TRBJ2-5; a weak D match, TRBD1 (6 bases). V lost 5 bases to trimming and J lost 4 bases, with 26 bases between them. This CDR3 has 18 amino acids. Germline-derived CDR1 and CDR2 are SGHTA and FQGNSA.

This clonotype was detected only a few times. The chain links TRBV2 to TRBJ2-1, with D unresolved. Per germline, CDR1 SNHLY and CDR2 FYNNEI. Trimming took 7 bases from V and 7 from J, leaving 17 bases between them. The CDR3 contains 14 residues. Written as DNA, the CDR3 is TGTGCCAGCACCCCAACCTCCTTCGGTAATGAGCAGTTCTTC. It codes for CASTPTSFGNEQFF.

This chain links TRBV6-1 with TRBJ2-1; D not resolved. The J call is uncertain, as TRBJ2-7 better fits the DNA end. The CDR3 loop spans 14 amino acids. Germline V gives CDR1 MNHNS, CDR2 SASEGT. CDR3 amino acids: CASSNFVSYNEQYF. In DNA form, the CDR3 reads TGTGCCAGCAGTAACTTCGTTTCCTACAATGAGCAGTACTTC.